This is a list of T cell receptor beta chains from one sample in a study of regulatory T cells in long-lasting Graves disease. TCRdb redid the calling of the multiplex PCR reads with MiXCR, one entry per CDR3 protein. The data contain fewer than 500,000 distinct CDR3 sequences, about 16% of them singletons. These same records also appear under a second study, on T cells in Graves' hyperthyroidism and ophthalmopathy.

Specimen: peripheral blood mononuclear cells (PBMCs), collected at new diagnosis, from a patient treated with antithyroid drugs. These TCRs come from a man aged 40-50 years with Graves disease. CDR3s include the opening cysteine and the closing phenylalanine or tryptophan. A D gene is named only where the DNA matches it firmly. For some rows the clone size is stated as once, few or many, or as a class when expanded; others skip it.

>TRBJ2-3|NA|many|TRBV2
CASRERDPQDTQYF
TGTGCCAGCAGAGAACGGGACCCCCAAGATACGCAGTATTTT
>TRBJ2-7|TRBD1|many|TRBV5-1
CASSFTGDPYEQYF
TGCGCCAGCAGTTTTACAGGGGATCCCTACGAGCAGTACTTC
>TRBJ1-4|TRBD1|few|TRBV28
CASTIGGRNNERLFF
TGTGCCAGCACCATAGGGGGCCGGAATAATGAAAGACTGTTTTTT
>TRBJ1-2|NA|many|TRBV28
CASSFSQNYGYTF
TGTGCCAGCAGTTTTTCACAAAACTATGGCTACACCTTC
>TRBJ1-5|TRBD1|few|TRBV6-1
CASRTGGINQPQHF
TGTGCCAGCAGGACAGGGGGGATTAATCAGCCCCAGCATTTT
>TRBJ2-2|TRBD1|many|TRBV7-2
CATRQGAHTGELFF
TGTGCCACCAGACAGGGGGCCCACACCGGGGAGCTGTTTTTT
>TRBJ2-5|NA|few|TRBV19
CASGEQETQYF
TGTGCCAGCGGGGAACAAGAGACCCAGTACTTC
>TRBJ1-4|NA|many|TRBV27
CASSLGTTNEKLFF
TGTGCCAGCAGTTTGGGGACAACTAATGAAAAACTGTTTTTT
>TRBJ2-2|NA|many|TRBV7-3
CASSSANGAGGELFF
TGTGCCAGCAGCTCCGCTAACGGCGCGGGCGGGGAGCTGTTTTTT
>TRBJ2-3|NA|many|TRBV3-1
CASSQNPVEGTQYF
TGTGCCAGCAGCCAAAACCCGGTCGAGGGTACGCAGTATTTT
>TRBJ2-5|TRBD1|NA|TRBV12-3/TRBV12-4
CASSFWGTGERETQYF
TGTGCCAGCAGTTTTTGGGGAACAGGGGAGCGAGAGACCCAGTACTTC
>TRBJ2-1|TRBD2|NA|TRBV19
CATDSGRRDEQFF
TGTGCCACCGACAGCGGGAGGAGGGATGAGCAGTTCTTC
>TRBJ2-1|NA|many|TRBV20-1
CSARSRESYNEQFF
TGCAGTGCTAGAAGCCGGGAGTCCTACAATGAGCAGTTCTTC
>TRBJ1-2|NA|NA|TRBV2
CASYLRVDGYTF
TGTGCCAGCTATCTCCGGGTTGATGGCTACACCTTC
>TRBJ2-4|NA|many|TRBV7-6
CASSARDTIAKNIQYF
TGTGCCAGCAGCGCCCGGGACACCATAGCCAAAAACATTCAGTACTTC
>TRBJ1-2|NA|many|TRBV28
CASSSPSPNGYTF
TGTGCCAGCAGTTCCCCATCCCCCAATGGCTACACCTTC
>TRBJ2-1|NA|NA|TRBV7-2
CASSRLVYNEQFF
TGTGCCAGCAGCCGACTAGTTTACAATGAGCAGTTCTTC
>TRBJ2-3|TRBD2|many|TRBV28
CASSSASGTSGSTDTQYF
TGTGCCAGCAGTAGCGCGTCCGGGACTAGCGGGAGCACAGATACGCAGTATTTT
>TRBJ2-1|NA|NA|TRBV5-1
CASSTETANEQFF
TGCGCCAGCAGCACCGAGACCGCTAATGAGCAGTTCTTC
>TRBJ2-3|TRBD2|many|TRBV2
CASSESGRGRGTQYF
TGTGCCAGCAGTGAGAGTGGGCGGGGGAGAGGTACGCAGTATTTT
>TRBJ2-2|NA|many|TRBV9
CASSVVPDTGELFF
TGTGCCAGCAGCGTAGTTCCGGACACCGGGGAGCTGTTTTTT
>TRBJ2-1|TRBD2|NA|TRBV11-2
CASSLGPGGSYNEQFF
TGTGCCAGCAGCTTAGGTCCGGGAGGCTCCTACAATGAGCAGTTCTTC
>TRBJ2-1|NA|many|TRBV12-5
CASGQVRGSYNEQFF
TGTGCTAGTGGTCAGGTGAGGGGCTCCTACAATGAGCAGTTCTTC
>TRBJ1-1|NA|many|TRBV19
CAHTKWTELNTEAFF
TGTGCCCATACAAAATGGACAGAACTGAACACTGAAGCTTTCTTT
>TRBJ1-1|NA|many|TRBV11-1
CASSYRSGTTEAFF
TGTGCCAGCAGCTACCGATCGGGCACCACTGAAGCTTTCTTT
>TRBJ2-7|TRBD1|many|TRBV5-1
CASSLGQGTSYEQYF
TGCGCCAGCAGCTTGGGACAGGGTACCTCCTACGAGCAGTACTTC
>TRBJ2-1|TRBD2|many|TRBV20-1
CSAPGLVSPYNEQFF
TGCAGTGCTCCCGGACTAGTAAGTCCCTACAATGAGCAGTTCTTC